Below, one TCR beta chain is given with its context. Its matching antigen is unknown. The record originates from a study of OX40 agonist ivuxolimab in advanced cancers. Notes on the study in general: CD8+ T cells were the subset that, on average, had more expanded clones than CD4+.

CDR1 is SGDLS, CDR2 YYNGEE, per germline. The length of the CDR3 is 14 residues. V lost 2 bases to trimming and J lost 5 bases, with 10 bases between them. Repertoires were generated with immunoSEQ multiplex PCR, while TCRdb's copy carries only in-frame clones and drops some. There are under 70,000 clones in the sample; roughly four fifths occur only once, and about 4.5% lies in the top ten. Autoimmune disease history or systemic immunosuppression was exclusionary. Blood samples were obtained at baseline, cycle 4 day 1, and cycle 7 day 1. The V call is TRBV9, the J call TRBJ2-2; D not certain. The TCR sequence derives from an adult with an advanced solid tumor such as melanoma, head and neck, liver or kidney cancer. The material sequenced was CD4+ or CD8+ T cells sorted from blood, taken in a trial of the OX40 agonist ivuxolimab. The CDR3 loop reads CASSVRDSTGELFF. The DNA for the CDR3 is TGTGCCAGCAGCGTGAGAGATTCAACCGGGGAGCTGTTTTTT.